Below are 26 T cell receptor beta chains sequenced from a single sample in a study of blood T cell repertoires in COVID-19. Sequencing used immunoSEQ multiplex PCR; TCRdb keeps in-frame clones, though not all of them. Of 150,000 or so clones detected, over 65% appear once; the ten largest clones hold under 2%. Sequencing was carried out using peripheral blood. The receptor source for this set is an elderly man with acute or convalescent COVID-19.

The rearrangement links TRBV3-1 (or the pseudogene TRBV3-2) to TRBJ1-5; TRBD1 matches 7 bases. The CDR3 runs 16 residues. Germline V gene lookup returns CDR1 LGHDT and CDR2 YNNKEL (reference sequence). J gave up 4 bases and V 0 bases, and 6 bases lay outside the gene matches. CDR3 amino acids: CASSQEGQGGNQPQHF. CDR3 nucleotide sequence: TGTGCCAGCAGCCAAGAGGGGCAGGGGGGAAATCAGCCCCAGCATTTT.

This sequence joins TRBV7-3 and TRBJ2-1, with a tentative D call TRBD1 (6 bases). This CDR3 has 15 residues. The germline V gene has CDR1 SGHTA and CDR2 FQGTGA. V lost 3 bases and J 0 bases, leaving 9 bases between the germline ends. CDR3 in amino acids: CASSFTGNSYNEQFF. The CDR3 DNA reads TGTGCCAGCAGCTTCACAGGGAACTCCTACAATGAGCAGTTCTTC.

In its sample, this clone was seen once. V usage is TRBV27 and J usage is TRBJ2-3; 7 bases are shared with TRBD1. This CDR3 is 16 amino acids long. Per germline, CDR1 MNHEY and CDR2 SMNVEV (reference sequence). With 3 bases clipped from V and 0 bases from J, the junction kept 6 bases outside the gene matches. The CDR3 nucleotides are TGTGCCAGCAGTTTGCGGAGACAGGGAAGCACAGATACGCAGTATTTT. This gives the protein CASSLRRQGSTDTQYF.

CDR3: CASKRTAHSGNTIYF. CDR3 sequence (DNA): TGTGCCAGCAAGAGGACAGCCCACTCTGGAAACACCATATATTTT. The chain recombines TRBV6-5 with TRBJ1-3; tentative D call: TRBD1 (6 bases). The CDR3 contains 15 residues. Germline values: CDR1 MNHEY, CDR2 SVGAGI. V lost 7 bases, J lost 0 bases, and 13 bases lay in between.

V and J are TRBV5-1 and TRBJ2-3; 7 nucleotides match TRBD1. Germline CDR1 SGHRS, CDR2 YFSETQ. This CDR3 contains 15 residues. The junction had 7 bases not matched to a gene; V was cut back by 4 bases and J by 2 bases. Here the CDR3 reads CASSTGTVDTDTQYF. The CDR3 nucleotides are TGCGCCAGCAGCACCGGGACAGTCGACACAGATACGCAGTATTTT.

The DNA of the CDR3 is TGTGCCAGCGGGGCCGGCGGATTTGGAAACACCATATATTTT. This sequence encodes CASGAGGFGNTIYF. The rearrangement uses TRBV6-5 and TRBJ1-3; weak D call: TRBD1 (5 bases). The CDR3 length is 14 residues. The V and J ends lost 8 bases and 3 bases respectively, with 14 bases between them. Germline values: CDR1 MNHEY, CDR2 SVGAGI.

The chain combines TRBV9 with TRBJ2-5; D not certain. The CDR3 length is 14 residues. Per the germline V gene, CDR1 is SGDLS and CDR2 is YYNGEE. V lost 0 bases to trimming and J lost 5 bases, with 11 bases between them. The CDR3 DNA is TGTGCCAGCAGCGTAGGGGCCCTACTTGAGACCCAGTACTTC. Translated, it gives CASSVGALLETQYF.

This chain links TRBV6-5 with TRBJ1-6; D gene unclear. CDR3 length equals 12 residues. Germline V gene lookup returns CDR1 MNHEY and CDR2 SVGAGI. The V end lost 2 bases, the J end lost 7 bases, and 3 bases lay between the germline ends. The chain's CDR3 is CASSYPNSPLHF. In DNA, the CDR3 is TGTGCCAGCAGTTACCCGAATTCACCCCTCCACTTT.

This sequence joins TRBV4-3 and TRBJ2-2; 10 bases match TRBD1. CDR3 length equals 16 residues. J lost 0 bases, V lost 3 bases, and 1 base had no gene match. CDR1 LGHNA and CDR2 YSLEER come from the germline V gene. Here the CDR3 reads CASSHGQGANTGELFF. CDR3 in DNA: TGCGCCAGCAGCCATGGACAGGGGGCGAACACCGGGGAGCTGTTTTTT.

The J gene is TRBJ1-1, the V gene TRBV6-5, with TRBD1 identical over 10 bases. This CDR3 spans 14 amino acids. Germline V CDR1 and CDR2: MNHEY, SVGAGI. V shed 6 bases, J shed 2 bases, and the junction held 3 bases outside the gene matches. CDR3: CASRQTGGNTEAFF. The CDR3 DNA is TGTGCCAGCAGGCAGACAGGGGGCAACACTGAAGCTTTCTTT.

This chain joins TRBV5-1 and TRBJ2-5; D may be TRBD1 (6 bases). This CDR3 has 19 amino acids. Trimming removed 4 bases from V and 5 bases from J, with 30 bases in between. Per the germline V gene, CDR1 is SGHRS and CDR2 is YFSETQ. CDR3 sequence reads: CASSGTGLGSAVRWETQYF. CDR3 coding DNA: TGCGCCAGCAGCGGCACAGGGTTGGGTAGCGCCGTTAGGTGGGAGACCCAGTACTTC.

This chain connects TRBV4-1 to TRBJ1-2; D gene ambiguous. V was pared by 0 bases and J by 2 bases, with 4 bases between. Germline V gives CDR1 MGHRA, CDR2 YSYEKL. The CDR3 totals 13 residues. Written as DNA, the CDR3 is TGCGCCAGCAGCCAAGATCCGAACTATGGCTACACCTTC. Residues: CASSQDPNYGYTF.

This chain joins TRBV6-5 and TRBJ2-3; TRBD1 aligns across 7 bases. V lost 6 bases and J lost 2; bases outside the gene matches: 5. CDR1 is MNHEY and CDR2 is SVGAGI in the germline V gene. The CDR3 is 14 residues long. This CDR3 is CASRKTGPTDTQYF. The DNA of the CDR3 is TGTGCCAGCAGAAAGACAGGGCCCACAGATACGCAGTATTTT.

The V gene is TRBV6-2 or TRBV6-3, the J gene TRBJ1-5; 12 bases line up with TRBD1. The CDR3 spans 17 residues. Germline lookup yields CDR1 MNHEY and CDR2 SVGEGT. V lost 5 bases to trimming and J lost 6 bases; unmatched junction nucleotides: 11. CDR3 DNA sequence: TGTGCCAGCAGTACCCGGACCGGGACAGGGGGCTCTCAGCCCCAGCATTTT. Translated, it gives CASSTRTGTGGSQPQHF.

The chain employs TRBV19 and TRBJ2-4; TRBD2 aligns across 12 bases. Germline-derived CDR1 and CDR2 are LNHDA and SQIVND (reference sequence). V was clipped by 4 bases and J by 8 bases; unmatched bases: 15. This CDR3 is built from 18 residues. The CDR3: CASSTYVASGGARDIQYF. Written as DNA, the CDR3 is TGTGCCAGTAGTACATACGTGGCTAGCGGGGGGGCTCGTGACATTCAGTACTTC.

V gene TRBV5-1 combines with J gene TRBJ1-2, with a weak D call TRBD1 (5 bases). The V gene's germline CDR1 is SGHRS and CDR2 YFSETQ. The CDR3 covers 14 residues. Deletions cut 0 bases from V and 6 bases from J, with 12 bases between. The CDR3 nucleotides read TGCGCCAGCAGCTTGGGGGGCCCCCTGGATGGCTACACCTTC. It translates to CASSLGGPLDGYTF.

J is TRBJ1-2 and V is TRBV5-6, with a weak D call TRBD1 (5 bases). V was shortened by 2 bases and J by 8 bases, with 16 bases between the two germline ends. The germline V gene encodes CDR1 SGHDT and CDR2 YYEEEE. The CDR3 contains 14 residues. The CDR3 protein is CASSLGTGVVGYTF. The CDR3 DNA is TGTGCCAGCAGCTTAGGCACGGGGGTGGTAGGCTACACCTTC.

This clone was recorded a few times. The chain employs TRBV2 and TRBJ1-2; maybe TRBD1 (5 bases). Germline V gene sequence: CDR1 SNHLY, CDR2 FYNNEI. CDR3 size: 13 residues. Deletions cut 4 bases from V and 8 bases from J, with 14 bases between. The CDR3, as DNA: TGTGCCAGCAGTGTCGCCAGGGAAAGCGGCTACACCTTC. Translation: CASSVARESGYTF. The entire variable domain, with the rest obtained from reference TRBV2 and TRBJ1-2, is as follows: EPEVTQTPSHQVTQMGQEVILRCVPISNHLYFYWYRQILGQKVEFLVSFYNNEISEKSEIFDDQFSVERPDGSNFTLKIRSTKLEDSAMYFCASSVARESGYTFGSGTRLTVV.

This rearrangement joins TRBV7-9 to TRBJ2-2; D remains unclear. The CDR3 sequence is 14 residues long. V lost 5 bases, J lost 6 bases, and 13 bases lay in between. Germline CDR1 is SEHNR and CDR2 is FQNEAQ (reference sequence). The CDR3 DNA reads TGTGCCAGCAGCCCGGTGAGCTTAGCCGGGGAGCTGTTTTTT. This translates into CASSPVSLAGELFF.

The J gene is TRBJ2-7, the V gene TRBV12-3 or TRBV12-4, with D possibly being TRBD1 (6 bases). This CDR3 region has 12 residues. Trimming left V 2 bases short and J 4 bases short, with 6 bases between. In DNA form, the CDR3 reads TGTGCCAGCAGTTTACAGGGGTACGAGCAGTACTTC. Translating it yields CASSLQGYEQYF.

This clone was seen repeatedly, ten times or more. V is TRBV2 and J is TRBJ2-2; TRBD1 agrees at 7 bases. This CDR3 has 14 residues. CDR1 SNHLY and CDR2 FYNNEI come from the germline V gene. V shed 8 bases and J 5 bases; nucleotides not matched to a gene: 8. The CDR3 DNA reads as TGTGCCAGCGGGGGACAGTTAACAACCGGGGAGCTGTTTTTT. Its translation is CASGGQLTTGELFF.

This chain uses TRBV11-3 with TRBJ1-2; 8 nucleotides match TRBD1. J lost 0 bases, V lost 5 bases, and 5 bases had no gene match. This CDR3 contains 15 residues. Per the germline V gene, CDR1 is SGHNT and CDR2 is YENEEA. The CDR3 DNA is TGTGCCAGCAGCCCTCAGACAGGGGCTAACTATGGCTACACCTTC. Its protein is CASSPQTGANYGYTF.

The table lists this clone with a few counts. The genes are TRBV5-1 and TRBJ2-7; D may be TRBD1 (6 bases). The CDR3 length is 15 residues. In germline, CDR1 is SGHRS, CDR2 YFSETQ. Trimming took off 5 bases at V and 0 bases at J, with 15 bases between the two ends. CDR3 in amino acids: CASSIQGTGSYEQYF. The CDR3 nucleotides read TGCGCCAGCAGTATTCAGGGGACGGGCTCCTACGAGCAGTACTTC.

This clone was counted a few times. The chain uses TRBV5-1 and TRBJ2-3, with D perhaps TRBD2 (7 bases). The germline V and J ends were trimmed by 1 base and 5 bases, with 14 bases remaining between them. Germline CDR1 reads SGHRS; CDR2 reads YFSETQ. The CDR3 has 15 amino acids. CDR3 sequence reads: CASSLFGGGEDTQYF. The CDR3 bases are TGCGCCAGCAGCTTGTTTGGGGGGGGCGAAGATACGCAGTATTTT.

The chain links TRBV7-2 to TRBJ1-5, with TRBD1 matching over 12 bases. This CDR3 comprises 15 residues. The J segment lost 7 bases and the V segment lost 7 bases, leaving 8 bases of the junction unmatched. From germline, CDR1 is SGHTA and CDR2 FQGNSA. DNA of the CDR3: TGTGCCAGCACCCTGGGACAGGGGGCAGGGCAGCCCCAGCATTTT. The encoded protein is CASTLGQGAGQPQHF.

The gene calls are TRBV10-1 and TRBJ2-7, with D maybe TRBD1 (5 bases). Trimming cost V 2 bases and J 7 bases, with 12 bases left between them. The length of the CDR3 is 13 residues. Germline CDR1 reads WNHNN; CDR2 reads SYGVQD (reference sequence). CDR3 residues: CASSEEVPGEQYV. For the CDR3, the DNA is TGCGCCAGCAGTGAGGAGGTCCCAGGGGAGCAGTACGTC.